This T cell receptor beta chain derives from a study of blood T cell repertoires in COVID-19. Study-wide context: Some COVID-19 samples were acute and others convalescent; all came from the United States, Italy and Spain.

Trimming took off 6 bases at V and 5 bases at J, with 7 bases between the two ends. CDR3 length: 11 amino acids. The germline V gene has CDR1 MNHEY and CDR2 SVGAGI. In the authors' workflow: The assay estimated nucleated cells by amplifying reference gene primers. Data came from immunoSEQ multiplex PCR; TCRdb stores just in-frame clones and leaves some out. V, J and clone size are those of that table, while D and trimming were read from the DNA. The data show 90,000 to 140,000 clones, around four fifths seen once. Sequenced sample: peripheral blood. The clonotype was recovered from a woman aged 70-85 years with acute or convalescent COVID-19. This chain uses TRBV6-5 with TRBJ1-2; D may be TRBD1 (6 bases). The CDR3: CASRDRYGYTF. The CDR3 DNA reads as TGTGCCAGCAGGGACAGATATGGCTACACCTTC.